These 19 T cell receptor beta chains were sequenced from one sample in a study of shared T cell receptors in the human thymus. The protocol was immunoSEQ multiplex PCR, while the TCRdb copy is restricted to in-frame clones and leaves out a portion. Here the sample spans about 610,000 clones, approximately 90% being singletons. These sequences were also reported in another study, on human thymus T cells.

Specimen: thymocytes. Source of these receptors: a boy under two years old with a congenital heart defect.

This chain links TRBV19 with TRBJ2-3; 7 nucleotides line up with TRBD2. V shed 5 bases and J 6 bases; nucleotides not matched to a gene: 11. The V gene's germline CDR1 is LNHDA and CDR2 SQIVND (reference sequence). This CDR3 spans 15 amino acids. The CDR3 here is CASSPPGRAGDTQYF. The CDR3, as DNA: TGTGCCAGTAGTCCTCCGGGGAGGGCTGGGGATACGCAGTATTTT.

This chain uses TRBV7-9 with TRBJ2-1; D call uncertain. This CDR3 region has 11 residues. Between the trimmed V and J ends, which lost 4 bases and 8 bases, there was a span of 6 bases. CDR1 and CDR2 from the germline V gene are SEHNR and FQNEAQ (reference sequence). CDR3 amino acids: CASSSLHEQFF. The DNA for the CDR3 is TGTGCCAGCAGCTCCCTCCATGAGCAGTTCTTC.

The chain couples TRBV28 to TRBJ2-3, with D tentatively TRBD2 (5 bases). This CDR3 is built from 17 residues. V shed 5 bases and J shed 0 bases, with 18 bases lying between them. Germline loops: CDR1 MDHEN, CDR2 SYDVKM. In DNA form, the CDR3 reads TGTGCCAGCAGTCCACGCCCGGAGACGGGGAGCACAGATACGCAGTATTTT. Protein sequence: CASSPRPETGSTDTQYF.

V is TRBV5-4 and J is TRBJ1-3; 7 nucleotides agree with TRBD1. The germline V gene encodes CDR1 SGHNT and CDR2 YYREEE (reference sequence). V shed 4 bases and J 0 bases; nucleotides not matched to a gene: 4. The CDR3 length is 15 residues. CDR3 nucleotide sequence: TGTGCCAGCAGCGCGACAGGGCCCTCTGGAAACACCATATATTTT. Encoded protein: CASSATGPSGNTIYF.

The DNA for the CDR3 is TGTGCCAGCAGCCTCAGAGCTAGCGGAGATGAGCAGTTCTTC. This translates into CASSLRASGDEQFF. V usage is TRBV11-3 and J usage is TRBJ2-1; 7 bases agree with TRBD2. Trimming cost V 5 bases and J 8 bases; bases outside gene matches: 9. Germline V gene data show CDR1 as SGHNT and CDR2 as YENEEA. The CDR3 is 14 amino acids.

This sequence joins TRBV2 and TRBJ2-3; no firm D call. The V gene's germline CDR1 is SNHLY and CDR2 FYNNEI. V dropped 10 bases and J dropped 1 base, with 9 bases sitting between them. The CDR3 is 12 amino acids. The CDR3 protein is CANNPGTDTQYF. CDR3 coding DNA: TGTGCCAACAATCCCGGCACAGATACGCAGTATTTT.

The rearrangement joins TRBV7-3 to TRBJ2-1; D is unclear. Germline V gives CDR1 SGHTA, CDR2 FQGTGA. V was shortened by 8 bases and J by 0 bases, with 17 bases between the two germline ends. This CDR3 has 16 residues. DNA of the CDR3: TGTGCCAGCGCCCCAGTTTCAACCAGCTCCTACAATGAGCAGTTCTTC. Translation gives CASAPVSTSSYNEQFF. The whole variable domain, remainder taken from reference TRBV7-3 and TRBJ2-1, is GAGVSQTPSNKVTEKGKYVELRCDPISGHTALYWYRQSLGQGPEFLIYFQGTGAADDSGLPNDRFFAVRPEGSVSTLKIQRTERGDSAVYLCASAPVSTSSYNEQFFGPGTRLTVL.

The chain carries TRBV7-2 and TRBJ2-1; TRBD2 might be the D (7 bases). Trimming cost V 1 base and J 6 bases, with 16 bases left between them. The germline V gene encodes CDR1 SGHTA and CDR2 FQGNSA. There are 16 residues in the CDR3. CDR3 sequence: CASSLVVGGGLNEQFF. The CDR3 nucleotides are TGTGCCAGCAGCTTAGTAGTAGGCGGGGGCCTCAATGAGCAGTTCTTC.

J is TRBJ2-7 and V is TRBV30; 9 bases are shared with TRBD2. V dropped 0 bases and J dropped 5; count of bases not matched to a gene: 8. Germline lookup yields CDR1 GTSNPN and CDR2 SVGIG (reference sequence). This CDR3 contains 15 residues. The CDR3 bases are TGTGCCTGGAGTGTAGAGACTAGCGGCTCGGACGAGCAGTACTTC. Protein: CAWSVETSGSDEQYF.

This chain uses TRBV4-1 with TRBJ2-5; 8 nucleotides match TRBD2. V lost 0 bases to trimming and J lost 3 bases; unmatched junction nucleotides: 9. The CDR3 has 17 amino acids. Germline CDR1 and CDR2: MGHRA and YSYEKL. The CDR3 bases are TGCGCCAGCAGCCAAGATGCGGTAGCGGGGTGGAAAGAGACCCAGTACTTC. Translated, it gives CASSQDAVAGWKETQYF.

The chain is built from TRBV5-6 and TRBJ1-5, with unresolved D. The V end was cut by 0 bases, the J end by 1 base, with 8 bases between. Germline CDR1 SGHDT, CDR2 YYEEEE. The CDR3 has 15 residues. CDR3 in DNA: TGTGCCAGCAGCTTGGCCGGAGGGAGCAATCAGCCCCAGCATTTT. It is translated as CASSLAGGSNQPQHF.

The V call is TRBV6-4, the J call TRBJ2-5, with a possible D match to TRBD1 (6 bases). V was pared by 0 bases and J by 8 bases, with 10 bases between. The CDR3 has 13 amino acids. Germline assignment: CDR1 MRHNA and CDR2 SNTAGT. In nucleotides, the CDR3 is TGTGCCAGCAGTGACTCCCCAGGGGATACCCAGTACTTC. As protein: CASSDSPGDTQYF.

The chain uses TRBV19 and TRBJ2-7; maybe TRBD2 (6 bases). CDR1 LNHDA and CDR2 SQIVND come from the germline V gene (reference sequence). This CDR3 spans 15 amino acids. V was shortened by 5 bases and J by 5 bases, with 19 bases between the two germline ends. The CDR3 is CASSGGRQVINEQYF. CDR3 coding DNA: TGTGCCAGTAGTGGGGGGAGGCAGGTGATCAACGAGCAGTACTTC. Full variable domain (missing parts from reference TRBV19 and TRBJ2-7): DGGITQSPKYLFRKEGQNVTLSCEQNLNHDAMYWYRQDPGQGLRLIYYSQIVNDFQKGDIAEGYSVSREKKESFPLTVTSAQKNPTAFYLCASSGGRQVINEQYFGPGTRLTVT.

V usage is TRBV30 and J usage is TRBJ2-2; weak D call: TRBD2 (5 bases). The V gene lost 0 bases and the J gene lost 2 bases, with 16 bases spanning the gap. This CDR3 comprises 17 residues. The V gene's germline CDR1 is GTSNPN and CDR2 SVGIG (reference sequence). The CDR3 region is CAWSVRKREHNTGELFF. For the CDR3, the DNA is TGTGCCTGGAGTGTACGGAAGAGGGAACACAACACCGGGGAGCTGTTTTTT.

The chain joins TRBV7-8 to TRBJ2-1; D might be TRBD2 (5 bases). Germline loops: CDR1 SGHVS, CDR2 FQNEAQ. The CDR3 is 14 amino acids. V gave up 2 bases and J gave up 5 bases, with 10 bases separating them. This chain's CDR3 is CASSLTPGNNEQFF. The CDR3 DNA sequence: TGTGCCAGCAGCTTAACCCCGGGAAACAATGAGCAGTTCTTC.

This chain connects TRBV6-1 to TRBJ2-3; 8 bases match TRBD1. V was clipped by 8 bases and J by 0 bases; unmatched bases: 7. Germline lookup yields CDR1 MNHNS and CDR2 SASEGT. The CDR3 extends over 15 amino acids. This CDR3 is CASPRGQVSTDTQYF. The CDR3 nucleotides read TGTGCCAGCCCTCGGGGACAGGTTAGCACAGATACGCAGTATTTT.

The V gene is TRBV5-1, the J gene TRBJ1-4; TRBD1 is a possible D gene (5 bases). Deletions cut 3 bases from V and 5 bases from J, with 14 bases between. The CDR3 is 15 amino acids. Germline V gives CDR1 SGHRS, CDR2 YFSETQ. CDR3 sequence: CASSSSRGENEKLFF. In DNA form, the CDR3 reads TGCGCCAGCAGCTCATCCCGGGGGGAGAATGAAAAACTGTTTTTT.

This sequence joins TRBV5-1 and TRBJ2-7; the D gene is possibly TRBD1 (6 bases). Germline CDR1 and CDR2: SGHRS and YFSETQ. CDR3 length: 15 amino acids. V was cut by 1 base and J by 2 bases, with 13 bases left in between. Here the CDR3 DNA reads TGCGCCAGCAGCTTGAGACAGGCCCTTACCTACGAGCAGTACTTC. The encoded protein is CASSLRQALTYEQYF.

A single count supports this clone. The rearrangement links TRBV15 to TRBJ2-5; D is possibly TRBD2 (5 bases). This CDR3 comprises 14 residues. Trimming stripped 3 bases from V and 5 bases from J, with 13 bases between. Germline-derived CDR1 and CDR2 are LNHNV and YYDKDF (reference sequence). The CDR3 is CATSRVRRGETQYF. The CDR3 DNA sequence: TGTGCCACCAGCAGGGTTCGAAGAGGGGAGACCCAGTACTTC.